The 32 T cell receptor beta chains below were found in one sample sequenced in a study of patients and donors after allogeneic stem cell transplantation. TCRdb re-called the RT-PCR reads through MiXCR, storing one row per CDR3 protein. Of roughly 960,000 distinct CDR3 sequences detected, roughly 18% appear once; the ten largest clones hold 5% to 6.5%. The sequenced material came from blood, either unsorted or a sorted T cell fraction (not recorded which). The receptors were sampled from a human donor who was either an allogeneic HSCT recipient or a stem cell or donor lymphocyte infusion donor (not recorded which). It is not recorded whose cells these are; they may come from a transplant donor.

The gene calls are TRBV12-3 or TRBV12-4 and TRBJ2-2, with D possibly being TRBD2 (5 bases). This CDR3 is 16 amino acids long. Deletions cut 2 bases from V and 3 bases from J, with 13 bases between. CDR3 in amino acids: CASSLYRVGDTGELFF. The CDR3 nucleotides read TGTGCCAGCAGTTTATACCGGGTCGGGGACACCGGGGAGCTGTTTTTT.

This clonotype has only a few counts. This chain uses TRBV7-9 with TRBJ2-7, with D tentatively TRBD2 (5 bases). Trimming took off 4 bases at V and 2 bases at J, with 15 bases between the two ends. CDR3 length equals 15 residues. Germline V CDR1 and CDR2: SEHNR, FQNEAQ (reference sequence). The CDR3 sequence is CASSYGGVKAYEQYF. CDR3 in DNA: TGTGCCAGCAGCTATGGAGGAGTAAAAGCCTACGAGCAGTACTTC.

This clonotype was observed a few times. The rearrangement joins TRBV6-5 to TRBJ2-7; 8 nucleotides line up with TRBD1. Trimming cost V 2 bases and J 1 base; bases outside gene matches: 7. This CDR3 contains 16 residues. In germline, CDR1 is MNHEY, CDR2 SVGAGI. CDR3 coding DNA: TGTGCCAGCAGTTACCCCGGACAGGGACGTTCCTACGAGCAGTACTTC. Its protein is CASSYPGQGRSYEQYF.

This clonotype was observed at least ten times. The gene calls are TRBV12-3 or TRBV12-4 and TRBJ2-1; D is uncertain. CDR3 length: 15 residues. The ends were cut back, 6 bases at V and 1 base at J, with 13 bases in the middle. In DNA, the CDR3 is TGTGCCAGCAGACGGTCGGGTAATTCCTACAATGAGCAGTTCTTC. As protein: CASRRSGNSYNEQFF.

This clonotype was seen more than once but under ten times. This sequence joins TRBV14 and TRBJ1-1; D is unclear. Germline V gene data show CDR1 as SGHDN and CDR2 as FVKESK. CDR3 length: 14 amino acids. The germline V and J ends were trimmed by 3 bases and 1 base, with 9 bases remaining between them. CDR3 amino acids: CASSHRGENTEAFF. As DNA, the CDR3 is TGTGCCAGCAGCCACCGAGGAGAGAACACTGAAGCTTTCTTT.

CDR3 in DNA: TGTGCCAGCAGGGCACCCCAGGTTCAAGCTTTCTTT. Its protein product is CASRAPQVQAFF. The chain uses TRBV2 and TRBJ1-1; no clear D. The CDR3 has 12 amino acids. Germline CDR1 reads SNHLY; CDR2 reads FYNNEI. V was cut by 6 bases and J by 9 bases, with 14 bases left in between.

The chain combines TRBV30 with TRBJ1-5; no clear D. With 5 bases removed from V and 4 bases from J, the gap between germline ends came to 12 bases. CDR1 and CDR2 from the germline V gene are GTSNPN and SVGIG (reference sequence). The CDR3 is made up of 13 amino acids. The CDR3 DNA reads TGTGCCTGGGACACGGCGAAGAATCAGCCCCAGCATTTT. It specifies CAWDTAKNQPQHF.

This sequence joins TRBV7-8 and TRBJ2-3, with no clear D. The CDR3 runs 16 residues. Trimming cost V 2 bases and J 0 bases, with 12 bases left between them. Germline V lookup: CDR1 SGHVS, CDR2 FQNEAQ. The DNA of the CDR3 is TGTGCCAGCAGCTTATTCCGACCCCCGAGCACAGATACGCAGTATTTT. Translating gives CASSLFRPPSTDTQYF.

This clonotype was observed a few times. The chain recombines TRBV27 with TRBJ2-6; D uncertain. The CDR3 consists of 16 residues. CDR1 and CDR2 (germline): MNHEY, SMNVEV (reference sequence). V lost 7 bases and J lost 0, with 13 bases in between. This CDR3 is CASKEQQLSGANVLTF. The CDR3 DNA sequence: TGTGCCAGCAAGGAGCAACAGCTCTCTGGGGCCAACGTCCTGACTTTC.

The chain combines TRBV6-5 with TRBJ2-7; 7 nucleotides line up with TRBD2. Germline V CDR1 and CDR2: MNHEY, SVGAGI. The CDR3 sequence is 15 residues long. Trimming removed 4 bases from V and 2 bases from J; junction bases left unmatched: 8. This chain's CDR3 is CASSFGGIETYEQYF. The DNA for the CDR3 is TGTGCCAGCAGTTTCGGGGGGATCGAGACCTACGAGCAGTACTTC.

This clonotype turned up a few times. This chain connects TRBV3-1 to TRBJ2-7; 9 bases are a match to TRBD1. The CDR3 has 12 residues. Germline lookup yields CDR1 LGHDT and CDR2 YNNKEL (reference sequence). The junction had 2 bases not matched to a gene; V was cut back by 8 bases and J by 3 bases. The CDR3 DNA follows: TGTGCCAGCGGACAGGGGATCTACGAGCAGTACTTC. Translated, it gives CASGQGIYEQYF.

The chain joins TRBV20-1 to TRBJ1-1; D unclear. In germline, CDR1 is DFQATT, CDR2 SNEGSKA (reference sequence). V was clipped by 5 bases and J by 4 bases, with 17 bases between them. CDR3 size: 14 residues. The CDR3 region has the DNA TGCAGTGCTCGGAGGAGACCCCGGGGCACTGAAGCTTTCTTT. This translates into CSARRRPRGTEAFF.

This clonotype was counted a few times. V and J are TRBV14 and TRBJ1-6, with D unresolved. Germline V lookup: CDR1 SGHDN, CDR2 FVKESK. With 0 bases removed from V and 14 bases from J, the gap between germline ends came to 11 bases. The CDR3 is made up of 13 amino acids. The DNA for the CDR3 is TGTGCCAGCAGCCAAGATCTACGGCGGGCCCTCCACTTT. Its protein product is CASSQDLRRALHF. Full variable domain (rest looked up from reference TRBV14 and TRBJ1-6): EAGVTQFPSHSVIEKGQTVTLRCDPISGHDNLYWYRRVMGKEIKFLLHFVKESKQDESGMPNNRFLAERTGGTYSTLKVQPAELEDSGVYFCASSQDLRRALHFGNGTRLTVT.

This chain connects TRBV12-5 to TRBJ1-1; D might be TRBD1 (6 bases). The CDR3 is 16 amino acids. Germline V gene lookup returns CDR1 LGHNT and CDR2 FRNRAP. V lost 2 bases and J 2 bases, leaving 15 bases between the germline ends. CDR3 bases: TGTGCTAGTGGTTTGAAAGTGGGACAAAGTAACACTGAAGCTTTCTTT. This codes for CASGLKVGQSNTEAFF.

This clonotype was seen a few times. The chain employs TRBV11-2 and TRBJ1-6; no clear D gene. Germline V gene data show CDR1 as SGHAT and CDR2 as FQNNGV. Trimming stripped 5 bases from V and 3 bases from J, with 17 bases between. The CDR3 runs 17 residues. The CDR3 nucleotides read TGTGCCAGCAGCATACGACAATCTGTCATCTATAATTCACCCCTCCACTTT. Translating it yields CASSIRQSVIYNSPLHF.

V gene TRBV5-6 combines with J gene TRBJ2-2, with TRBD1 identical over 10 bases. CDR1 is SGHDT and CDR2 is YYEEEE in the germline V gene. The CDR3 runs 16 residues. V trimming: 4 bases; J trimming: 6 bases; junction bases outside the gene matches: 9. The CDR3 here is CASSGGTGVPAGELFF. DNA of the CDR3: TGTGCCAGCAGCGGGGGGACAGGGGTACCGGCCGGGGAGCTGTTTTTT.

This CDR3 reads CASSGADYGYTF. The CDR3 nucleotides are TGCGCCAGCAGCGGGGCCGACTATGGCTACACCTTC. The rearrangement links TRBV4-1 to TRBJ1-2; the D gene is possibly TRBD1 (5 bases). The CDR3 covers 12 residues. The germline CDR1 and CDR2 sequences are MGHRA and YSYEKL. Trimming pared 5 bases from V and 3 bases from J, leaving 7 bases between.

This clonotype appeared a few times. This chain links TRBV7-9 with TRBJ2-5; 9 nucleotides line up with TRBD2. This CDR3 has 15 residues. Germline lookup yields CDR1 SEHNR and CDR2 FQNEAQ (reference sequence). J was trimmed by 4 bases and V by 1 base; bases with no gene match: 4. The CDR3 nucleotides read TGTGCCAGCAGCTTAGATCTAGCGGGGAGAGAGACCCAGTACTTC. Translation gives CASSLDLAGRETQYF. Combining the CDR3 with reference TRBV7-9 and TRBJ2-5 gives the whole variable domain DTGVSQNPRHKITKRGQNVTFRCDPISEHNRLYWYRQTLGQGPEFLTYFQNEAQLEKSRLLSDRFSAERPKGSFSTLEIQRTEQGDSAMYLCASSLDLAGRETQYFGPGTRLLVL.

This clonotype showed up just a few times. J is TRBJ2-7 and V is TRBV20-1; weak D call: TRBD1 (6 bases). V was trimmed by 1 base and J by 3 bases, leaving 10 bases between them. CDR3 size: 13 residues. Germline V gene data show CDR1 as DFQATT and CDR2 as SNEGSKA (reference sequence). In nucleotides, the CDR3 is TGCAGTGCTAGAGGGACAGCCCTCTACGAGCAGTACTTC. The encoded protein is CSARGTALYEQYF.

The J gene is TRBJ2-3, the V gene TRBV30; 16 bases agree with TRBD2. J was trimmed by 2 bases and V by 1 base; bases with no gene match: 3. This CDR3 is 17 amino acids long. From germline, CDR1 is GTSNPN and CDR2 SVGIG (reference sequence). CDR3 region: CAWSAGLAGGPTDTQYF. The CDR3 DNA is TGTGCCTGGAGTGCGGGACTAGCGGGAGGGCCCACAGATACGCAGTATTTT.

In its sample, this clonotype was seen once. J is TRBJ1-5 and V is TRBV6-5; D is perhaps TRBD1 (5 bases). The CDR3 consists of 17 residues. Trimming took off 2 bases at V and 2 bases at J, with 16 bases between the two ends. Germline CDR1 is MNHEY and CDR2 is SVGAGI. The CDR3: CASSYPMTELRNQPQHF. The CDR3 DNA is TGTGCCAGCAGTTACCCAATGACAGAGCTACGCAATCAGCCCCAGCATTTT.

The chain links TRBV7-9 to TRBJ2-7; D is ambiguous. The germline V gene has CDR1 SEHNR and CDR2 FQNEAQ (reference sequence). This CDR3 is 16 amino acids long. V was clipped by 3 bases and J by 1 base, with 16 bases between them. The CDR3 bases are TGTGCCAGCAGCTTCTCTGGAAAGTCTCCGTCCTACGAGCAGTACTTC. Translation: CASSFSGKSPSYEQYF. Complete variable domain (other parts from reference TRBV7-9 and TRBJ2-7): DTGVSQNPRHKITKRGQNVTFRCDPISEHNRLYWYRQTLGQGPEFLTYFQNEAQLEKSRLLSDRFSAERPKGSFSTLEIQRTEQGDSAMYLCASSFSGKSPSYEQYFGPGTRLTVT.

The chain combines TRBV6-5 with TRBJ2-3, with 13 bases that match TRBD2. The germline gives CDR1 MNHEY, CDR2 SVGAGI. CDR3 length: 16 residues. J was trimmed by 4 bases and V by 4 bases; bases with no gene match: 5. The CDR3, as DNA: TGTGCCAGCAGTTCAGGACTAGCGGGAGACCCAGATACGCAGTATTTT. This encodes CASSSGLAGDPDTQYF.

The chain employs TRBV28 and TRBJ1-2; 12 nucleotides line up with TRBD1. Germline-derived CDR1 and CDR2 are MDHEN and SYDVKM. Trimming at V came to 5 bases and at J to 7 bases, leaving 8 bases not matched to a gene. The CDR3 spans 15 residues. The CDR3 loop is CASSNRDRGRPGYTF. In nucleotides, the CDR3 is TGTGCCAGCAGTAACCGGGACAGGGGGCGCCCTGGCTACACCTTC.

In this sample, this clonotype turned up a few times. The chain combines TRBV20-1 with TRBJ2-7, with 9 bases that match TRBD2. The CDR3 is 15 amino acids. Trimming cost V 0 bases and J 2 bases; bases outside gene matches: 5. Germline lookup yields CDR1 DFQATT and CDR2 SNEGSKA (reference sequence). The CDR3 region has the DNA TGCAGTGCTAGAGATCCGGCTAGCGGGACCTACGAGCAGTACTTC. It specifies CSARDPASGTYEQYF.

This clonotype was seen only a few times. The V call is TRBV21-1, the J call TRBJ2-7; TRBD1, the table's D call, lacks a check against the DNA. TRBV21-1 is annotated as a pseudogene. This CDR3 region has 13 residues. CDR3 nucleotides: TGTGCCAGCAGCACCGGGCACATGAGCGAGCAGTACTTC. Protein: CASSTGHMSEQYF.

The chain carries TRBV24-1 and TRBJ2-1, with a tentative D call TRBD2 (6 bases). This CDR3 has 15 amino acids. V dropped 8 bases and J dropped 3 bases, with 16 bases sitting between them. Germline V gives CDR1 KGHDR, CDR2 SFDVKD. The CDR3 is CATTSGSGHYNEQFF. For the CDR3, the DNA is TGTGCCACCACCAGCGGTAGCGGCCACTACAATGAGCAGTTCTTC.

This clonotype turned up a few times. This chain joins TRBV3-1 and TRBJ2-2; no reliable D call. Trimming took off 1 base at V and 4 bases at J, with 4 bases between the two ends. Germline CDR1 reads LGHDT; CDR2 reads YNNKEL (reference sequence). CDR3 length equals 13 residues. The CDR3 loop is CASSQVPTGELFF. The CDR3 DNA is TGTGCCAGCAGCCAAGTACCCACCGGGGAGCTGTTTTTT.

V and J are TRBV4-1 and TRBJ2-1; D is unresolved. Germline-derived CDR1 and CDR2 are MGHRA and YSYEKL. The CDR3 contains 12 residues. Trimming removed 2 bases from V and 13 bases from J, with 12 bases in between. Written as DNA, the CDR3 is TGCGCCAGCAGCCAATTAGGGTTTGGTCAGTTCTTC. It yields the protein CASSQLGFGQFF.

The chain joins TRBV19 to TRBJ2-7, with 8 bases fitting TRBD1. The CDR3 has 15 residues. J gave up 2 bases and V 6 bases, and 9 bases lay outside the gene matches. Per germline, CDR1 LNHDA and CDR2 SQIVND (reference sequence). The CDR3 here is CASSLDRGYTYEQYF. DNA of the CDR3: TGTGCCAGTAGCCTTGACAGGGGCTATACCTACGAGCAGTACTTC.

The chain links TRBV20-1 to TRBJ1-3; D is possibly TRBD1 (5 bases). The germline V and J ends were trimmed by 6 bases and 3 bases, with 18 bases remaining between them. The CDR3 sequence is 15 residues long. The germline V gene has CDR1 DFQATT and CDR2 SNEGSKA (reference sequence). The CDR3 loop reads CSAPRRGRDGNTIYF. In nucleotides, the CDR3 is TGCAGTGCCCCTCGGAGGGGAAGAGATGGAAACACCATATATTTT.

The table lists this clonotype with a few counts. The rearrangement uses TRBV5-1 and TRBJ1-3; D uncertain. The CDR3 sequence is 15 residues long. Germline-derived CDR1 and CDR2 are SGHRS and YFSETQ. Between the trimmed V and J ends, which lost 0 bases and 1 base, there was a span of 8 bases. The CDR3 sequence is CASSLDLGSGNTIYF. The CDR3 coding sequence is TGCGCCAGCAGCTTGGACTTGGGTTCTGGAAACACCATATATTTT.